This entry concerns a single T cell receptor beta chain. Its antigen is currently unknown. V gave up 2 bases and J gave up 4 bases; unmatched junction bases: 2. This CDR3 is 15 amino acids long. Germline lookup yields CDR1 KGHDR and CDR2 SFDVKD. The entry originates in a study of T cell responses to AZD1222 COVID-19 vaccine. The method was immunoSEQ multiplex PCR; TCRdb's version includes in-frame clones alone and lacks a portion of them. The sample lists under 50,000 clones; about 90% were seen once. Study-level points and caveats: Two AZD1222 administrations were followed by greater Spike-specific TCR breadth and depth. Seropositive at baseline were only a handful of AZD1222 recipients. Among the donors, most were white British and more were female, and clonal diversity was possibly underestimated.

This chain links TRBV24-1 with TRBJ2-2; TRBD1 matches 8 bases. Specimen: peripheral blood, collected 28 days after the second dose of the MenACWY control vaccine. This clonotype originated in an adult who received the MenACWY meningococcal vaccine as a control. This CDR3 reads CATSDSGTGTGELFF. DNA for the CDR3: TGTGCCACCAGTGATTCCGGGACAGGCACCGGGGAGCTGTTTTTT.